The 6 T cell receptor beta chains below come from one sample, sequenced in a study of shared clonotypes between healthy human individuals. Data came from immunoSEQ multiplex PCR; TCRdb stores just in-frame clones and leaves some out. The table includes approximately 600,000 clones, roughly 95% detected once. Cells designated naive CD8 were CD45RO-negative and were positively selected for CCR7, with terminally differentiated effector memory CD45RA+ cells excluded. The sequencing input was naive CD8+ T cells sorted from blood. The receptor source for this set is a woman in her twenties or thirties in good health.

The V call is TRBV13, the J call TRBJ1-1, with no clear D. This CDR3 has 14 amino acids. Germline CDR1 reads PRHDT; CDR2 reads FYEKMQ (reference sequence). V was trimmed by 0 bases and J by 1 base, leaving 6 bases between them. CDR3 coding DNA: TGTGCCAGCAGCTTAGGACAGAGGAACACTGAAGCTTTCTTT. Amino acid sequence: CASSLGQRNTEAFF.

This chain connects TRBV11-2 to TRBJ1-3; D might be TRBD1 (6 bases). The germline V and J ends were trimmed by 1 base and 3 bases, with 10 bases remaining between them. The CDR3 consists of 15 residues. Per the germline V gene, CDR1 is SGHAT and CDR2 is FQNNGV. The DNA for the CDR3 is TGTGCCAGCAGCTTAGGCAGGGGCGATGGAAACACCATATATTTT. This sequence encodes CASSLGRGDGNTIYF.

The J gene is TRBJ1-5, the V gene TRBV2, with D tentatively TRBD1 (6 bases). The CDR3 totals 16 residues. Germline CDR1 SNHLY, CDR2 FYNNEI. Trimming cost V 2 bases and J 4 bases, with 15 bases left between them. CDR3 nucleotides: TGTGCCAGCAGTGAAACTTCTAGGACAGCTAATCAGCCCCAGCATTTT. Translating gives CASSETSRTANQPQHF. Full variable domain (rest looked up from reference TRBV2 and TRBJ1-5): EPEVTQTPSHQVTQMGQEVILRCVPISNHLYFYWYRQILGQKVEFLVSFYNNEISEKSEIFDDQFSVERPDGSNFTLKIRSTKLEDSAMYFCASSETSRTANQPQHFGDGTRLSIL.

V and J are TRBV5-6 and TRBJ2-3; D perhaps matches TRBD2 (5 bases). V lost 0 bases, J lost 8 bases, and 16 bases lay in between. The germline V gene encodes CDR1 SGHDT and CDR2 YYEEEE. The CDR3 totals 15 residues. The CDR3 nucleotides are TGTGCCAGCAGCTTGGTGGCAGGAGGATTAGCTACGCAGTATTTT. The encoded protein is CASSLVAGGLATQYF.

V is TRBV5-4 and J is TRBJ2-7, with D possibly being TRBD1 or TRBD2 (5 bases each). This CDR3 contains 12 residues. Germline-derived CDR1 and CDR2 are SGHNT and YYREEE (reference sequence). V lost 4 bases, J lost 6 bases, and 11 bases lay in between. CDR3 residues: CASSPVGTEQYF. CDR3 coding DNA: TGTGCCAGCAGCCCGGTGGGGACCGAGCAGTACTTC.

This clone was seen only once. The rearrangement links TRBV28 to TRBJ2-5; 8 bases map to TRBD2. CDR1 and CDR2 from the germline V gene are MDHEN and SYDVKM. The CDR3 is 14 residues long. V gave up 5 bases and J gave up 3 bases; unmatched junction bases: 5. The CDR3 here is CASSKTAGEETQYF. CDR3 DNA sequence: TGTGCCAGCAGTAAAACAGCGGGAGAAGAGACCCAGTACTTC.